This T cell receptor (beta chain) stems from a study of cytomegalovirus exposure and HLA in healthy donors. The PCR ran on 60 Vbeta and 13 Jbeta primers. This table comes from immunoSEQ multiplex PCR, and its TCRdb copy is limited to in-frame clones, with some not included. Of about 190,000 clones detected, about nine tenths appear once; the ten largest clones hold more than 1%. The V end lost 6 bases, the J end lost 2 bases, and 8 bases lay between the germline ends. The germline gives CDR1 SNHLY, CDR2 FYNNEI. This CDR3 comprises 12 residues. For this clone: What it binds is not known.

Broader study findings: It was likely that a cluster of highly shared sequence variants was a sequencing artifact.

This TCR was sampled from a boy between 2 and 10 years old in good health and CMV-seronegative. Sequencing was carried out using PBMCs. The chain carries TRBV2 and TRBJ2-7; D not certain. The CDR3 sequence is CASSHSPYEQYF. For the CDR3, the DNA is TGTGCCAGCAGCCATAGCCCCTACGAGCAGTACTTC.